This T cell receptor (beta chain) was sequenced during a study of T cell clonality in common variable immunodeficiency. V shed 9 bases, J shed 2 bases, and the junction held 6 bases outside the gene matches. Germline assignment: CDR1 LNHDA and CDR2 SQIVND (reference sequence). This CDR3 has 14 amino acids. Study outcomes and limitations: Reportedly, TCR beta sequences from common variable immunodeficiency showed fewer deletions and N-nucleotide insertions.

Points on this clone: Antigen specificity is unknown. The CDR3 end is not reached by the read, which stops 3 residues before it; the germline J gene fills it in.

The data were produced by immunoSEQ multiplex PCR, yet TCRdb's version contains in-frame clones alone and is incomplete. Sampling found fewer than 30,000 clones, none seen once. The chain carries TRBV19 and TRBJ1-5, with 8 bases aligning to TRBD1. The sequencing input was peripheral blood mononuclear cells. This clonotype was obtained from a human donor with common variable immunodeficiency. The CDR3 loop is CASGDRRGNQPQHF. The part of the CDR3 DNA that was read is TGTGCCAGCGGGGACAGGAGGGGCAATCAGCCC.